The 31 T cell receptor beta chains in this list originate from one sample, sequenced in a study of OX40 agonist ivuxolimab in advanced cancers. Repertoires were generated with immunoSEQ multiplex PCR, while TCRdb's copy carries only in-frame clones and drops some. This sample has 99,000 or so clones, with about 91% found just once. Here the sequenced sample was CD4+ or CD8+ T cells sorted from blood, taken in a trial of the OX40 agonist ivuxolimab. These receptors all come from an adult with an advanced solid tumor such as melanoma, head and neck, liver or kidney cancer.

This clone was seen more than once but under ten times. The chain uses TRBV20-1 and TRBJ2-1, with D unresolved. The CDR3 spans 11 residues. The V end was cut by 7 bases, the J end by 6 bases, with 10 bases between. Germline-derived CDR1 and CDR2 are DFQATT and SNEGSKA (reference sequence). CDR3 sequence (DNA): TGCAGTGTCTCTTCCCCCAATGAGCAGTTCTTC. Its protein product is CSVSSPNEQFF.

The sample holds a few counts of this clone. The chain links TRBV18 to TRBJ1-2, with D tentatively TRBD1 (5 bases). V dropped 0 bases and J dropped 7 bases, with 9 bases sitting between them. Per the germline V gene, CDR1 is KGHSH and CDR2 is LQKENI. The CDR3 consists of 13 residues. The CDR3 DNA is TGTGCCAGCTCACCACCGGGACGCTCTGGCTACACCTTC. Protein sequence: CASSPPGRSGYTF.

The DNA for the CDR3 is TGTGCCAGCAGCTTGCAGGGGGCGGACACCGGGGAGCTGTTTTTT. Its translation: CASSLQGADTGELFF. This chain connects TRBV5-4 to TRBJ2-2; 8 nucleotides match TRBD1. After removal of 1 base from V and 3 bases from J, the junction contained 2 bases not matched to a gene. Germline V CDR1 and CDR2: SGHNT, YYREEE (reference sequence). This CDR3 contains 15 residues.

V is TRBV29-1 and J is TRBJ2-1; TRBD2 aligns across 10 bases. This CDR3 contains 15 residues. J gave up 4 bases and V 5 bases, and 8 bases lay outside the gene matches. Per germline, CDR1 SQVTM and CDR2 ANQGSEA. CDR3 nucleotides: TGCAGCGTTATCGAACTAGCGGGACTTTACAATGAGCAGTTCTTC. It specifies CSVIELAGLYNEQFF.

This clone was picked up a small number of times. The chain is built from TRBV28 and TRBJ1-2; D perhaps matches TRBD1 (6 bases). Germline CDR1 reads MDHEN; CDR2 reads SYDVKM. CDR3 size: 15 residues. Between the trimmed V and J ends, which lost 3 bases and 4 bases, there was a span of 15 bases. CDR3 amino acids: CASSFGGRALYGYTF. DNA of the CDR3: TGTGCCAGCAGTTTTGGGGGCCGGGCGCTCTATGGCTACACCTTC.

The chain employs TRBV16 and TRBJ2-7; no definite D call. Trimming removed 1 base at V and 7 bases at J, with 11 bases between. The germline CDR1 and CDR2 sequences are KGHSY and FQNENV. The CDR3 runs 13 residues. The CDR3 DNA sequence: TGTGCCAGCAGCCAATTGAGCGTAAGGGAGCAGTACTTC. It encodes CASSQLSVREQYF. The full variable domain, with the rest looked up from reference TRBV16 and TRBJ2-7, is GEEVAQTPKHLVRGEGQKAKLYCAPIKGHSYVFWYQQVLKNEFKFLISFQNENVFDETGMPKERFSAKCLPNSPCSLEIQATKLEDSAVYFCASSQLSVREQYFGPGTRLTVT.

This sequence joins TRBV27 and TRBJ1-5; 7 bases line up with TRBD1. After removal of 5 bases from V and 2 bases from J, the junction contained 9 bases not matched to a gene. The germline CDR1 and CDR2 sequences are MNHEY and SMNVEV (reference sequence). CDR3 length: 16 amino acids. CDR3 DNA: TGTGCCAGCAGTAACAGACAGGGAGCTGGCAATCAGCCCCAGCATTTT. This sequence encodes CASSNRQGAGNQPQHF.

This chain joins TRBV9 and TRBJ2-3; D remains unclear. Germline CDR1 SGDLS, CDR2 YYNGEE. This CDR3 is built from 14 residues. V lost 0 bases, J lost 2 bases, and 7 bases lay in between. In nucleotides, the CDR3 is TGTGCCAGCAGCGTAGGGGCCCTCACAGATACGCAGTATTTT. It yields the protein CASSVGALTDTQYF.

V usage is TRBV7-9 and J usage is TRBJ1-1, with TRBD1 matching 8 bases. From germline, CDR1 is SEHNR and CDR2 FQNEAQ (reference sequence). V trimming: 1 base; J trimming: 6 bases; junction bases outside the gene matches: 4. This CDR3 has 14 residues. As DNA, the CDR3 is TGTGCCAGCAGCTTAGGGGCAGGGGGCCCTGAAGCTTTCTTT. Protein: CASSLGAGGPEAFF.

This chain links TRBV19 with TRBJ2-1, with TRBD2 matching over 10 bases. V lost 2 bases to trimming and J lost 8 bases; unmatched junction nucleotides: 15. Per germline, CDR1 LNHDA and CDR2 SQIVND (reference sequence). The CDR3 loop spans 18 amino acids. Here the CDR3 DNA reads TGTGCCAGTAGTATAAGCGGGAGGGCCTTTACCCGTGTCCATGAGCAGTTCTTC. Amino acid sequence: CASSISGRAFTRVHEQFF.

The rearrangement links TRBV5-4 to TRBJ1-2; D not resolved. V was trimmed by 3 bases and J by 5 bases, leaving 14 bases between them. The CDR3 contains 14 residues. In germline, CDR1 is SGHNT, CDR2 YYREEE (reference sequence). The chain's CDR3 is CASSSDPSGYGYTF. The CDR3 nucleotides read TGTGCCAGCAGCTCAGACCCCTCCGGGTATGGCTACACCTTC.

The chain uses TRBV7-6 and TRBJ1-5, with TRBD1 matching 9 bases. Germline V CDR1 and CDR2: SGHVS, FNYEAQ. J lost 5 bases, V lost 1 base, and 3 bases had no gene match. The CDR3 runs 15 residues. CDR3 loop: CASSLDGTGHQPQHF. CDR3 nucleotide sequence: TGTGCCAGCAGCTTAGACGGGACAGGGCATCAGCCCCAGCATTTT.

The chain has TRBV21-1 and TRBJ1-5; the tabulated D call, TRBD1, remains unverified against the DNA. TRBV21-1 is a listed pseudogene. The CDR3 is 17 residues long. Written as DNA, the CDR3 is TGTGCCAGCACCATAGCCCGACAGGGGGTAAGCAATCAGCCCCAGCATTTT. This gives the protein CASTIARQGVSNQPQHF.

The DNA of the CDR3 is TGTGCCAGCAGCTACACTAGCGGGGCCTACAATGAGCAGTTCTTC. Translated: CASSYTSGAYNEQFF. The chain has TRBV11-2 and TRBJ2-1, with TRBD2 identical over 10 bases. The germline V gene has CDR1 SGHAT and CDR2 FQNNGV. V shed 4 bases, J shed 2 bases, and the junction held 2 bases outside the gene matches. This CDR3 region has 15 residues.

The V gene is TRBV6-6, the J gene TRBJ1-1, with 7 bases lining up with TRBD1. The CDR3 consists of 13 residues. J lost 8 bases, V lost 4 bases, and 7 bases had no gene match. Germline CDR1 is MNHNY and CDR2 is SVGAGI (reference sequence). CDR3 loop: CASSSWTGGEAFF. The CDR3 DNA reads TGTGCCAGCAGTTCATGGACAGGAGGCGAAGCTTTCTTT.

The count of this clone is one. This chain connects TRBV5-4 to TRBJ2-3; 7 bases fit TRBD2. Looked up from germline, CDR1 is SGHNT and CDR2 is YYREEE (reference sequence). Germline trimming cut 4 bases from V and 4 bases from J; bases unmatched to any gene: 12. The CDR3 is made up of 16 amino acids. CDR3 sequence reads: CASSGRAVNRADTQYF. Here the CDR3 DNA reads TGTGCCAGCAGCGGGAGGGCAGTTAATAGGGCAGATACGCAGTATTTT.

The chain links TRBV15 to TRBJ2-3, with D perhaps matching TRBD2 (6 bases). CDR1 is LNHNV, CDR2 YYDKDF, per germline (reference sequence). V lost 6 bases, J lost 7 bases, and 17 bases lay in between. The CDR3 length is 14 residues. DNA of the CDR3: TGTGCCACCAGTATAGGTCGGGACTCCTATACGCAGTATTTT. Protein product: CATSIGRDSYTQYF.

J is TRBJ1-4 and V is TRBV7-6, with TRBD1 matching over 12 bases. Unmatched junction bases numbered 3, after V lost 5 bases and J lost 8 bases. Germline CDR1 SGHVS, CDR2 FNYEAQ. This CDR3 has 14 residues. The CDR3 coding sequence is TGTGCCAGCAGCCCTGGGACAGGGGGCGAAAAACTGTTTTTT. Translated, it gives CASSPGTGGEKLFF.

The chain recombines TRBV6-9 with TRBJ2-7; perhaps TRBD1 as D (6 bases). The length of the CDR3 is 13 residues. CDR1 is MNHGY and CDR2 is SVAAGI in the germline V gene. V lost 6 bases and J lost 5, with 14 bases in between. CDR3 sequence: CASRLGQFHEQYF. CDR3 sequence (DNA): TGTGCCAGCAGGCTTGGACAGTTCCACGAGCAGTACTTC.

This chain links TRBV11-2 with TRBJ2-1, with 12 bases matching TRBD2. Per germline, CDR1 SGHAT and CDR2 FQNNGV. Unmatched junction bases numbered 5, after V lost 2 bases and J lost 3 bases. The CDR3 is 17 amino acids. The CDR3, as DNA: TGTGCCAGCAGCTTAAGACTAGCGGGAGCCGTCTACAATGAGCAGTTCTTC. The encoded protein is CASSLRLAGAVYNEQFF.

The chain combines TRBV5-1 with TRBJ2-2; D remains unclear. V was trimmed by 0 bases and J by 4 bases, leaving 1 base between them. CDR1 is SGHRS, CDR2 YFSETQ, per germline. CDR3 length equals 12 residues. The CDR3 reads CASSLATGELFF. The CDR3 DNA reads TGCGCCAGCAGCTTGGCCACCGGGGAGCTGTTTTTT.

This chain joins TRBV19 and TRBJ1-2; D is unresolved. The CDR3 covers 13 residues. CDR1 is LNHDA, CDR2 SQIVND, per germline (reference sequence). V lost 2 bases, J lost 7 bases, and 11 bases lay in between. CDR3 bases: TGTGCCAGTAGTATATGGCCGGAGAGTGGCTACACCTTC. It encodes CASSIWPESGYTF.

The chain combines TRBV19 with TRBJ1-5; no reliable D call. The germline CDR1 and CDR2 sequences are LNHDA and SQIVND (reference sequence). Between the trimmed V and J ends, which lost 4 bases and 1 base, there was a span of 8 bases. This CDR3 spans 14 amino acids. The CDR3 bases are TGTGCCAGTAGTAAAAGGGCCAGCAATCAGCCCCAGCATTTT. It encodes CASSKRASNQPQHF.

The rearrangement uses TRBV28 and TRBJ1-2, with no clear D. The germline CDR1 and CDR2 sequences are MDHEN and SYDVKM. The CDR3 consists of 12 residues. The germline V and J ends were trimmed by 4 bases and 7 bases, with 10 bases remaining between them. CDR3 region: CASSSQRLGYTF. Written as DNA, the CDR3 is TGTGCCAGCAGTTCACAGCGCCTTGGCTACACCTTC.

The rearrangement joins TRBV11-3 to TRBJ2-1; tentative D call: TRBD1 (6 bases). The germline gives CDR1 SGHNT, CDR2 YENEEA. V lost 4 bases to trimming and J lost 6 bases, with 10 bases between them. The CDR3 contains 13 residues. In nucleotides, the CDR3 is TGTGCCAGCAGCTCCCAACAGGGCAATGAGCAGTTCTTC. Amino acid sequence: CASSSQQGNEQFF.

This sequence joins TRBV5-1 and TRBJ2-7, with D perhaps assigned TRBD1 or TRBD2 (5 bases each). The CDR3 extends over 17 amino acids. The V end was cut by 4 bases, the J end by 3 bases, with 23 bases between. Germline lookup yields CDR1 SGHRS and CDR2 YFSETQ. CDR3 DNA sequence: TGCGCCAGCAGCGTCGGGACCCGCGGCTTTGGGGACTACGAGCAGTACTTC. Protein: CASSVGTRGFGDYEQYF. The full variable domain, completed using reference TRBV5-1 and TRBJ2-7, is KAGVTQTPRYLIKTRGQQVTLSCSPISGHRSVSWYQQTPGQGLQFLFEYFSETQRNKGNFPGRFSGRQFSNSRSEMNVSTLELGDSALYLCASSVGTRGFGDYEQYFGPGTRLTVT.

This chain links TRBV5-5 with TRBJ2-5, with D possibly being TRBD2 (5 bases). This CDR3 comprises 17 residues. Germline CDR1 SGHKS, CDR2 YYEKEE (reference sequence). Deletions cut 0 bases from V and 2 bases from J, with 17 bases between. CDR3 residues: CASSLGGRAGGQETQYF. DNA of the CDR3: TGTGCCAGCAGCTTGGGGGGAAGGGCAGGAGGTCAAGAGACCCAGTACTTC.

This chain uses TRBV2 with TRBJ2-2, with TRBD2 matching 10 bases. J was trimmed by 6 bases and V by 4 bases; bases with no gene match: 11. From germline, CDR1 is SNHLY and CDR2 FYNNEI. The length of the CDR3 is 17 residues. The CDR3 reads CASSVVAGGFGAGELFF. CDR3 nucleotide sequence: TGTGCCAGCAGTGTAGTAGCGGGAGGATTTGGTGCCGGGGAGCTGTTTTTT.

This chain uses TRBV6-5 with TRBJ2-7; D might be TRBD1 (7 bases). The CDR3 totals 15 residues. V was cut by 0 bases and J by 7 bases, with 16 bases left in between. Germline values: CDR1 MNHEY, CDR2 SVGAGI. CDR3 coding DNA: TGTGCCAGCAGTTACTCCGGAACAGGGGCGGGGGAGCAGTACTTC. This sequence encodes CASSYSGTGAGEQYF.

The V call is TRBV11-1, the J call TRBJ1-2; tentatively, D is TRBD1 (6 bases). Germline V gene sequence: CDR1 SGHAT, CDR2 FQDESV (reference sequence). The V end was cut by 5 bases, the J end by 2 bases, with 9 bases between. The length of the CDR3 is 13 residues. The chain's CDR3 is CASSVQGNYGYTF. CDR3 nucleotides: TGTGCCAGCAGCGTTCAGGGGAACTATGGCTACACCTTC.

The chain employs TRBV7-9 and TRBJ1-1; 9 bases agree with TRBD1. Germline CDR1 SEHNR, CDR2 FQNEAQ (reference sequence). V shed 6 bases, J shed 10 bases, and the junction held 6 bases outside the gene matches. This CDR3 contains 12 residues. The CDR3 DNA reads TGTGCCAGCAGGACAGGGGGATTGGTAGCTTTCTTT. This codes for CASRTGGLVAFF.